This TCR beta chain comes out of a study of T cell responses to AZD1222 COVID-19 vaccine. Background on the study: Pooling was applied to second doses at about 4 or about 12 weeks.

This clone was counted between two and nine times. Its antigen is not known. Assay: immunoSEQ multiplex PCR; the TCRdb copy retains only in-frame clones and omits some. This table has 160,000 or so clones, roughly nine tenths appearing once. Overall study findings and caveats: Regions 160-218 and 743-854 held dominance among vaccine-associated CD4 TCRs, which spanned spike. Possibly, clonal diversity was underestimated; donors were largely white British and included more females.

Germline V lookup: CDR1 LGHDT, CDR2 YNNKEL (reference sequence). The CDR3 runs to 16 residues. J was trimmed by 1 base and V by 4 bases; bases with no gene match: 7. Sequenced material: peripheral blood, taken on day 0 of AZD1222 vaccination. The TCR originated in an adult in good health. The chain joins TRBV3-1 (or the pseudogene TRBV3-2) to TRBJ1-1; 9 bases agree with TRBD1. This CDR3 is CASSPGTGIGNTEAFF. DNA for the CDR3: TGTGCCAGCAGCCCCGGGACAGGGATCGGGAACACTGAAGCTTTCTTT.